The 21 T cell receptor beta chains reported below all come from one sample, sequenced in a study of Ad26.COV2.S vaccination and SARS-CoV-2 variants. Treatment meaning: 15 to 20 received Ad26.COV2.S at low or high dose, single or two shots; about 5 received placebo; per-sample allocation not given. The study sampled participants on day 63 after the first vaccine or placebo injection. The protocol was immunoSEQ multiplex PCR, while the TCRdb copy is restricted to in-frame clones and leaves out a portion. The table records hundreds of thousands of clones, around 90% of them present only once. The material sequenced was peripheral blood, taken in a trial of Ad26.COV2.S vaccine versus placebo. All receptors come from a person between 18 and 60 years old who received the Ad26.COV2.S COVID-19 vaccine or a placebo.

CDR3 nucleotide sequence: TGTGCCAGCAGCCGCCAAGCTGAAGCTTTCTTT. Its translation is CASSRQAEAFF. V gene TRBV13 combines with J gene TRBJ1-1; no definite D call. Germline CDR1 reads PRHDT; CDR2 reads FYEKMQ (reference sequence). The CDR3 runs 11 residues. V was trimmed by 5 bases and J by 6 bases, leaving 7 bases between them.

This chain uses TRBV9 with TRBJ2-7; D unclear. Trimming took off 3 bases at V and 6 bases at J, with 19 bases between the two ends. The CDR3 has 15 residues. CDR1 and CDR2 from the germline V gene are SGDLS and YYNGEE. In DNA form, the CDR3 reads TGTGCCAGCAGCGCCCTAGGGCAGAGCCCCTCCGAGCAGTACTTC. Translated, it gives CASSALGQSPSEQYF.

V and J are TRBV24-1 and TRBJ2-3, with 15 positions matching TRBD2. With 3 bases clipped from V and 0 bases from J, the junction kept 3 bases outside the gene matches. CDR1 and CDR2 (germline): KGHDR, SFDVKD. This CDR3 is built from 18 residues. As DNA, the CDR3 is TGTGCCACCAGTGATCCTGGGACTAGCGGGGGGAGCACAGATACGCAGTATTTT. Protein product: CATSDPGTSGGSTDTQYF.

V usage is TRBV7-8 and J usage is TRBJ2-7, with 11 bases aligning to TRBD2. J was trimmed by 4 bases and V by 5 bases; bases with no gene match: 10. Germline V gene lookup returns CDR1 SGHVS and CDR2 FQNEAQ. CDR3 size: 16 residues. Here the CDR3 DNA reads TGTGCCAGCAGCCCCCGACTAGCGGGGATTCAATACGAGCAGTACTTC. Protein: CASSPRLAGIQYEQYF.

CDR3 nucleotides: TGTGCCAGCAGCATCCGGGGGGAGGGGACGCAGTATTTT. Translated, it gives CASSIRGEGTQYF. The chain uses TRBV9 and TRBJ2-3; the match to TRBD2 covers 7 bases. The CDR3 runs 13 residues. Germline-derived CDR1 and CDR2 are SGDLS and YYNGEE. With 4 bases clipped from V and 9 bases from J, the junction kept 8 bases outside the gene matches.

For this clone: The sample contains more than one DNA sequence encoding this CDR3. The chain joins TRBV5-1 to TRBJ1-1; TRBD1 agrees at 8 bases. The CDR3 sequence is 14 residues long. Per the germline V gene, CDR1 is SGHRS and CDR2 is YFSETQ. V shed 4 bases, J shed 1 base, and the junction held 3 bases outside the gene matches. CDR3 bases: TGCGCCAGCAGCCCCGGACAGGGGAACACTGAAGCTTTCTTT. Its translation is CASSPGQGNTEAFF.

V gene TRBV18 combines with J gene TRBJ2-5; D is uncertain. The CDR3 is 13 amino acids. V was shortened by 2 bases and J by 2 bases, with 6 bases between the two germline ends. Germline-derived CDR1 and CDR2 are KGHSH and LQKENI. CDR3 nucleotides: TGTGCCAGCTCACCAATGGCTCAAGAGACCCAGTACTTC. Translated, it gives CASSPMAQETQYF.

The chain joins TRBV6-5 to TRBJ2-4; TRBD1 is a possible D gene (7 bases). The CDR3 length is 13 residues. Germline CDR1 MNHEY, CDR2 SVGAGI. V was cut by 4 bases and J by 7 bases, with 11 bases left in between. The chain's CDR3 is CASSFAGGNIQYF. The CDR3 DNA reads as TGTGCCAGCAGTTTCGCAGGGGGGAACATTCAGTACTTC.

The chain couples TRBV5-1 to TRBJ2-3; perhaps TRBD2 as D (5 bases). Germline lookup yields CDR1 SGHRS and CDR2 YFSETQ. The CDR3 is 16 amino acids. V lost 0 bases and J 1 base, leaving 12 bases between the germline ends. The CDR3 DNA reads as TGCGCCAGCAGCTTGGTAAGCCCGCGGGGCACAGATACGCAGTATTTT. It is translated as CASSLVSPRGTDTQYF.

V gene TRBV5-1 combines with J gene TRBJ1-1, with unresolved D. Trimming cost V 1 base and J 1 base, with 11 bases left between them. Germline values: CDR1 SGHRS, CDR2 YFSETQ. The CDR3 is 15 residues long. The CDR3 loop reads CASSLQWGRNTEAFF. The CDR3 nucleotides read TGCGCCAGCAGCTTGCAGTGGGGTAGGAACACTGAAGCTTTCTTT.

The V gene is TRBV29-1, the J gene TRBJ2-7, with 7 positions matching TRBD1. This CDR3 region has 12 residues. The germline V gene encodes CDR1 SQVTM and CDR2 ANQGSEA. Trimming at V came to 7 bases and at J to 4 bases, leaving 7 bases not matched to a gene. As DNA, the CDR3 is TGCAGCGCTTGGACAGGTTCGTACGAGCAGTACTTC. It encodes CSAWTGSYEQYF.

V is TRBV6-2 or TRBV6-3 and J is TRBJ1-3, with a tentative D call TRBD1 (5 bases). This CDR3 has 13 amino acids. Trimming cost V 5 bases and J 9 bases, with 14 bases left between them. Per germline, CDR1 MNHEY and CDR2 SVGEGT. The CDR3 DNA follows: TGTGCCAGCAGTCGTCAGGGAGCACGCACCATATATTTT. This gives the protein CASSRQGARTIYF.

The chain couples TRBV27 to TRBJ2-7; D assignment may be TRBD1 or TRBD2 (6 bases each). This CDR3 region has 13 residues. Germline V gene lookup returns CDR1 MNHEY and CDR2 SMNVEV (reference sequence). V lost 6 bases to trimming and J lost 5 bases, with 14 bases between them. The CDR3 region is CASRGGRGDEQYF. CDR3 in DNA: TGTGCCAGCAGGGGAGGCAGGGGCGACGAGCAGTACTTC.

The CDR3 nucleotides are TGTGCCAGCAGGGGGGACAGATACTATGGCTACACCTTC. Its translation is CASRGDRYYGYTF. The chain has TRBV5-4 and TRBJ1-2, with 7 bases matching TRBD1. CDR1 and CDR2 from the germline V gene are SGHNT and YYREEE (reference sequence). Germline trimming cut 5 bases from V and 3 bases from J; bases unmatched to any gene: 4. CDR3 size: 13 residues.

This sequence joins TRBV4-1 and TRBJ1-2; D remains unclear. Germline V gives CDR1 MGHRA, CDR2 YSYEKL. The V gene lost 1 base and the J gene lost 4 bases, with 7 bases spanning the gap. There are 13 residues in the CDR3. In nucleotides, the CDR3 is TGCGCCAGCAGCCAAGCCGACGTCTATGGCTACACCTTC. It encodes CASSQADVYGYTF.

V gene TRBV19 combines with J gene TRBJ1-1, with D tentatively TRBD1 (6 bases). The V and J ends lost 4 bases and 4 bases respectively, with 19 bases between them. CDR3 size: 16 residues. Germline loops: CDR1 LNHDA, CDR2 SQIVND (reference sequence). This CDR3 reads CASSTSTGGAGTEAFF. CDR3 DNA: TGTGCCAGTAGTACCAGTACGGGGGGCGCGGGCACTGAAGCTTTCTTT.

V is TRBV19 and J is TRBJ2-2; D possibly corresponds to TRBD1 (6 bases). The CDR3 has 15 amino acids. Germline V lookup: CDR1 LNHDA, CDR2 SQIVND (reference sequence). V shed 1 base and J shed 5 bases, with 11 bases lying between them. The CDR3 DNA reads as TGTGCCAGTAGTATAGGTACAGGGTGGACCGGGGAGCTGTTTTTT. Translation gives CASSIGTGWTGELFF.

The chain uses TRBV7-9 and TRBJ2-5, with TRBD1 matching 11 bases. CDR3 size: 16 residues. Germline V gives CDR1 SEHNR, CDR2 FQNEAQ (reference sequence). V shed 4 bases and J 9 bases; nucleotides not matched to a gene: 13. The CDR3 coding sequence is TGTGCCAGCAGCTCCCCGGACAGGGGGCGTTTTAGACCCCAGTACTTC. This gives the protein CASSSPDRGRFRPQYF.

V and J are TRBV27 and TRBJ2-2; 7 bases fit TRBD1. The CDR3 is made up of 13 amino acids. Germline loops: CDR1 MNHEY, CDR2 SMNVEV (reference sequence). Trimming cost V 8 bases and J 2 bases; bases outside gene matches: 2. The CDR3 sequence: CASRDRNTGELFF. The CDR3, as DNA: TGTGCCAGCCGGGACAGAAACACCGGGGAGCTGTTTTTT.

The rearrangement uses TRBV2 and TRBJ2-1, with a possible D match to TRBD1 (5 bases). The V and J ends lost 7 bases and 0 bases respectively, with 13 bases between them. The CDR3 totals 15 residues. CDR1 and CDR2 from the germline V gene are SNHLY and FYNNEI. CDR3 sequence: CASMRGASSYNEQFF. The CDR3 DNA reads as TGTGCCAGCATGCGTGGGGCGAGCTCCTACAATGAGCAGTTCTTC.

This chain joins TRBV7-9 and TRBJ1-3; 8 nucleotides align to TRBD1. The CDR3 spans 17 residues. CDR1 and CDR2 from the germline V gene are SEHNR and FQNEAQ (reference sequence). V lost 5 bases to trimming and J lost 0 bases; unmatched junction nucleotides: 9. CDR3 region: CASSTRDRRFSGNTIYF. The CDR3 coding sequence is TGTGCCAGCAGCACCCGGGACAGGCGATTCTCTGGAAACACCATATATTTT.